The rows below give T cell receptor beta chains drawn from one sample of a study of blood T cell repertoires in COVID-19. Clones were read by immunoSEQ multiplex PCR, and TCRdb kept only the in-frame ones, dropping some. The repertoire consists of roughly 260,000 clones, with 65% to 90% occurring once and the leading ten covering 4.9%. Sample: peripheral blood. Receptor source: a woman of 80 years or more with active or convalescent COVID-19. Both conserved end residues are part of each CDR3. D genes are given only for firm matches. Only some rows state a clone size, as once, few, many or a class for expanded clones.

cdr3_aa: CASSSYTQGGETQYF; cdr3_nt: TGCGCCAGCAGCTCGTACACCCAAGGGGGAGAGACCCAGTACTTC; v_call: TRBV5-1; d_call: NA; j_call: TRBJ2-5; clone_size: NA
cdr3_aa: CASSELQETQYF; cdr3_nt: TGTGCCAGCAGCGAACTACAAGAGACCCAGTACTTC; v_call: TRBV7-9; d_call: NA; j_call: TRBJ2-5; clone_size: NA
cdr3_aa: CASSLGSGKNSPLHF; cdr3_nt: TGCGCCAGCAGCTTGGGTTCAGGAAAAAATTCACCCCTCCACTTT; v_call: TRBV5-1; d_call: NA; j_call: TRBJ1-6; clone_size: NA
cdr3_aa: CASTQQGANYGYTF; cdr3_nt: TGTGCCAGCACCCAACAGGGGGCTAACTATGGCTACACCTTC; v_call: TRBV6-6; d_call: TRBD1; j_call: TRBJ1-2; clone_size: NA
cdr3_aa: CASSSQPSGSSYVEQFF; cdr3_nt: TGCGCCAGCAGCTCGCAACCTAGCGGGAGCTCTTACGTTGAGCAGTTCTTC; v_call: TRBV5-1; d_call: TRBD2; j_call: TRBJ2-1; clone_size: NA
cdr3_aa: CASSLDSLGQPQHF; cdr3_nt: TGCGCCAGCAGCTTGGACAGTCTGGGTCAGCCCCAGCATTTT; v_call: TRBV5-1; d_call: NA; j_call: TRBJ1-5; clone_size: few
cdr3_aa: CASSLMGANTEAFF; cdr3_nt: TGTGCCAGCAGCTTGATGGGAGCCAACACTGAAGCTTTCTTT; v_call: TRBV5-4; d_call: NA; j_call: TRBJ1-1; clone_size: NA
cdr3_aa: CASSYREGFEGNTIYF; cdr3_nt: TGTGCCAGCAGTTACCGGGAGGGCTTTGAGGGAAACACCATATATTTT; v_call: TRBV6-6; d_call: NA; j_call: TRBJ1-3; clone_size: NA
cdr3_aa: CASSLRVAYNEQFF; cdr3_nt: TGTGCCAGCAGCTTGAGAGTAGCCTACAATGAGCAGTTCTTC; v_call: TRBV7-2; d_call: NA; j_call: TRBJ2-1; clone_size: NA
cdr3_aa: CASSPLSGGTDTQYF; cdr3_nt: TGTGCCAGCAGCCCCCTCTCCGGGGGCACAGATACGCAGTATTTT; v_call: TRBV7-9; d_call: NA; j_call: TRBJ2-3; clone_size: NA
cdr3_aa: CASSLYPGRTARYGYTF; cdr3_nt: TGTGCCAGCAGCTTATATCCGGGGAGGACTGCCCGGTATGGCTACACCTTC; v_call: TRBV7-2; d_call: NA; j_call: TRBJ1-2; clone_size: NA
cdr3_aa: CASTRLAGAFYNEQFF; cdr3_nt: TGTGCCAGCACTAGACTAGCGGGGGCTTTCTACAATGAGCAGTTCTTC; v_call: TRBV2; d_call: TRBD2; j_call: TRBJ2-1; clone_size: NA
cdr3_aa: CASSQGSGLAGTGETQYF; cdr3_nt: TGCGCCAGCAGTCAAGGTTCCGGACTAGCGGGAACGGGTGAGACCCAGTACTTC; v_call: TRBV4-1; d_call: TRBD2; j_call: TRBJ2-5; clone_size: NA
cdr3_aa: CATSELRTGLSYEQYF; cdr3_nt: TGTGCCACCAGTGAGTTAAGGACAGGCCTCTCCTACGAGCAGTACTTC; v_call: TRBV24-1; d_call: TRBD1; j_call: TRBJ2-7; clone_size: few
cdr3_aa: CASSRGQGAGSSYEQYF; cdr3_nt: TGTGCCAGCAGCCGAGGACAGGGGGCCGGGAGCTCCTACGAGCAGTACTTC; v_call: TRBV3-1/TRBV3-2; d_call: TRBD1; j_call: TRBJ2-7; clone_size: few
cdr3_aa: CASSGTGGLNTEAFF; cdr3_nt: TGCGCCAGCAGCGGAACAGGGGGCCTGAACACTGAAGCTTTCTTT; v_call: TRBV5-1; d_call: TRBD1; j_call: TRBJ1-1; clone_size: NA
cdr3_aa: CASSHDLRDTQYF; cdr3_nt: TGTGCCAGCTCACACGACTTAAGGGATACGCAGTATTTT; v_call: TRBV18; d_call: NA; j_call: TRBJ2-3; clone_size: once
cdr3_aa: CASSPPPYTGQAGELFF; cdr3_nt: TGTGCCAGCAGCCCGCCACCGTATACAGGGCAGGCCGGGGAGCTGTTTTTT; v_call: TRBV3-1/TRBV3-2; d_call: NA; j_call: TRBJ2-2; clone_size: few
cdr3_aa: CASRRLAGGHEQYF; cdr3_nt: TGTGCCAGTAGAAGGCTAGCGGGAGGGCACGAGCAGTACTTC; v_call: TRBV19; d_call: TRBD2; j_call: TRBJ2-7; clone_size: NA
cdr3_aa: CASSQDVGAINYGYTF; cdr3_nt: TGTGCCAGCAGCCAAGATGTGGGGGCTATCAACTATGGCTACACCTTC; v_call: TRBV3-1/TRBV3-2; d_call: NA; j_call: TRBJ1-2; clone_size: medium-sized
cdr3_aa: CASRKGTGSLYGYTF; cdr3_nt: TGTGCCAGTAGAAAGGGGACAGGGTCCCTCTATGGCTACACCTTC; v_call: TRBV19; d_call: TRBD1; j_call: TRBJ1-2; clone_size: NA
cdr3_aa: CASSQLRGPTEAFF; cdr3_nt: TGTGCCAGCAGCCAGCTCAGGGGGCCCACTGAAGCTTTCTTT; v_call: TRBV3-1/TRBV3-2; d_call: TRBD1; j_call: TRBJ1-1; clone_size: few
cdr3_aa: CAWSGQGDQPQHF; cdr3_nt: TGTGCCTGGAGTGGCCAGGGGGATCAGCCCCAGCATTTT; v_call: TRBV30; d_call: TRBD1; j_call: TRBJ1-5; clone_size: NA
cdr3_aa: CATSDPNSGSYEQYF; cdr3_nt: TGTGCCACCAGTGATCCCAATAGCGGGAGCTACGAGCAGTACTTC; v_call: TRBV24-1; d_call: TRBD2; j_call: TRBJ2-7; clone_size: NA
cdr3_aa: CASSIPQGATEAFF; cdr3_nt: TGTGCCAGTAGTATCCCACAGGGGGCCACTGAAGCTTTCTTT; v_call: TRBV19; d_call: TRBD1; j_call: TRBJ1-1; clone_size: few
cdr3_aa: CASSIGAGGYTGELFF; cdr3_nt: TGTGCCAGTAGTATAGGGGCAGGGGGATACACCGGGGAGCTGTTTTTT; v_call: TRBV19; d_call: TRBD1; j_call: TRBJ2-2; clone_size: NA
cdr3_aa: CASSRDRSLNTEAFF; cdr3_nt: TGTGCCAGCAGCCGGGACAGGAGTCTGAACACTGAAGCTTTCTTT; v_call: TRBV5-4; d_call: TRBD1; j_call: TRBJ1-1; clone_size: NA
cdr3_aa: CASSDRGWREQYF; cdr3_nt: TGCGCCAGCAGTGACAGGGGCTGGCGGGAGCAGTACTTC; v_call: TRBV10-2; d_call: NA; j_call: TRBJ2-7; clone_size: once
cdr3_aa: CSVQGDARETQYF; cdr3_nt: TGCAGCGTCCAGGGGGACGCCCGAGAGACCCAGTACTTC; v_call: TRBV29-1; d_call: TRBD1; j_call: TRBJ2-5; clone_size: NA
cdr3_aa: CASREGTSNQPQHF; cdr3_nt: TGCGCCAGCAGGGAGGGTACGAGCAATCAGCCCCAGCATTTT; v_call: TRBV5-1; d_call: NA; j_call: TRBJ1-5; clone_size: few
cdr3_aa: CAVDGGGGYNEQFF; cdr3_nt: TGTGCCGTCGATGGCGGGGGGGGCTACAATGAGCAGTTCTTC; v_call: TRBV10-3; d_call: TRBD2; j_call: TRBJ2-1; clone_size: NA
cdr3_aa: CASSLLGAGQPQHF; cdr3_nt: TGTGCCAGCAGCTTACTGGGGGCGGGTCAGCCCCAGCATTTT; v_call: TRBV11-2; d_call: NA; j_call: TRBJ1-5; clone_size: NA
cdr3_aa: CASTKTGLYGYTF; cdr3_nt: TGTGCCAGTACGAAGACAGGGCTCTATGGCTACACCTTC; v_call: TRBV19; d_call: TRBD1; j_call: TRBJ1-2; clone_size: once
cdr3_aa: CASSQDRVHEQYF; cdr3_nt: TGTGCCAGCAGCCAGGACAGGGTCCACGAGCAGTACTTC; v_call: TRBV11-2; d_call: TRBD1; j_call: TRBJ2-7; clone_size: NA
cdr3_aa: CASSDSIAKNIQYF; cdr3_nt: TGTGCCAGCAGCGACAGTATAGCCAAAAACATTCAGTACTTC; v_call: TRBV28; d_call: NA; j_call: TRBJ2-4; clone_size: NA
cdr3_aa: CASSAGTGVVQPQHF; cdr3_nt: TGTGCCAGCAGCGCGGGGACAGGGGTGGTTCAGCCCCAGCATTTT; v_call: TRBV9; d_call: TRBD1; j_call: TRBJ1-5; clone_size: NA
cdr3_aa: CASSTNKPIPTGSKMNTEAFF; cdr3_nt: TGTGCCAGTAGTACCAATAAGCCCATCCCGACAGGGAGTAAAATGAACACTGAAGCTTTCTTT; v_call: TRBV19; d_call: TRBD1; j_call: TRBJ1-1; clone_size: NA
cdr3_aa: CASSGRLATFTDTQYF; cdr3_nt: TGCGCCAGCAGCGGCCGACTAGCGACATTCACAGATACGCAGTATTTT; v_call: TRBV5-1; d_call: TRBD2; j_call: TRBJ2-3; clone_size: NA
cdr3_aa: CASSFRGQGVRELFF; cdr3_nt: TGTGCCAGCAGCTTTCGGGGACAGGGAGTCCGGGAGCTGTTTTTT; v_call: TRBV7-2; d_call: TRBD1; j_call: TRBJ2-2; clone_size: NA
cdr3_aa: CASSKVPGNTEAFF; cdr3_nt: TGTGCCAGCAGCAAAGTCCCAGGGAACACTGAAGCTTTCTTT; v_call: TRBV7-2; d_call: NA; j_call: TRBJ1-1; clone_size: few
cdr3_aa: CASGRTGSSYEQYF; cdr3_nt: TGTGCCAGCGGAAGGACAGGTAGCTCCTACGAGCAGTACTTC; v_call: TRBV4-2; d_call: TRBD1; j_call: TRBJ2-7; clone_size: NA
cdr3_aa: CATQGPPSNQPQHF; cdr3_nt: TGTGCCACGCAGGGGCCCCCTAGCAATCAGCCCCAGCATTTT; v_call: TRBV28; d_call: NA; j_call: TRBJ1-5; clone_size: NA
cdr3_aa: CASSLGTDLYTNYGYTF; cdr3_nt: TGTGCCAGCAGCCTCGGGACAGACCTTTATACTAACTATGGCTACACCTTC; v_call: TRBV7-2; d_call: TRBD1; j_call: TRBJ1-2; clone_size: NA
cdr3_aa: CASSPGQGNSPLHF; cdr3_nt: TGCGCCAGCAGCCCCGGACAGGGGAATTCACCCCTCCACTTT; v_call: TRBV5-1; d_call: TRBD1; j_call: TRBJ1-6; clone_size: NA
cdr3_aa: CASSSATSGVGELFF; cdr3_nt: TGTGCCAGCAGTTCCGCGACTAGCGGGGTCGGGGAGCTGTTTTTT; v_call: TRBV6-5; d_call: TRBD2; j_call: TRBJ2-2; clone_size: NA
cdr3_aa: CASSRRARSSYNSPLHF; cdr3_nt: TGTGCCAGCAGTCGCAGGGCTAGGAGCTCCTATAATTCACCCCTCCACTTT; v_call: TRBV6-6; d_call: NA; j_call: TRBJ1-6; clone_size: once
cdr3_aa: CASSHLGTGINGELFF; cdr3_nt: TGTGCCAGCAGCCACCTGGGGACAGGGATTAACGGGGAGCTGTTTTTT; v_call: TRBV7-9; d_call: TRBD1; j_call: TRBJ2-2; clone_size: NA
cdr3_aa: CASSSSGGASDTQYF; cdr3_nt: TGCGCCAGCAGTTCAAGCGGGGGGGCCTCAGATACGCAGTATTTT; v_call: TRBV5-1; d_call: TRBD2; j_call: TRBJ2-3; clone_size: NA
cdr3_aa: CASNGGDSKDSNQPQHF; cdr3_nt: TGTGCCAGTAATGGGGGGGACTCGAAAGATAGCAATCAGCCCCAGCATTTT; v_call: TRBV19; d_call: NA; j_call: TRBJ1-5; clone_size: NA
cdr3_aa: CASSQEGDRGNCYEQYF; cdr3_nt: TGTGCCAGCAGCCAAGAGGGCGACAGGGGAAACTGCTACGAGCAGTACTTC; v_call: TRBV3-1/TRBV3-2; d_call: TRBD1; j_call: TRBJ2-7; clone_size: NA